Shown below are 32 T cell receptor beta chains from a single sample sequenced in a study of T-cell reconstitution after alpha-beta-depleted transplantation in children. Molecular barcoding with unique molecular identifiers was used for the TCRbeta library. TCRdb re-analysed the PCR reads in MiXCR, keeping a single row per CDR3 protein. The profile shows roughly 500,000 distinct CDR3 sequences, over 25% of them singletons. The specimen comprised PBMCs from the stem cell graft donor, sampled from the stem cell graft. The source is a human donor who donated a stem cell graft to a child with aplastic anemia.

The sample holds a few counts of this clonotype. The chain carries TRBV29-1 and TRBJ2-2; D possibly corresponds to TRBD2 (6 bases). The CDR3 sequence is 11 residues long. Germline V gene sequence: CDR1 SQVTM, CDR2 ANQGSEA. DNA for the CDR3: TGCAGTGGAGGGGTCACGTCGGAGCTGTTTTTT. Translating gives CSGGVTSELFF.

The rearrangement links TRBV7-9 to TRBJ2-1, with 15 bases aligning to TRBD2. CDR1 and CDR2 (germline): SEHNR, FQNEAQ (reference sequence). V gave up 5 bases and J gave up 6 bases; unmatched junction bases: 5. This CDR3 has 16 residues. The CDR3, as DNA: TGTGCCAGCAGCCTGGGACTAGCGGGAGGCGGCAATGAGCAGTTCTTC. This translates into CASSLGLAGGGNEQFF. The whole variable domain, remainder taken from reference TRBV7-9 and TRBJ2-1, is DTGVSQNPRHKITKRGQNVTFRCDPISEHNRLYWYRQTLGQGPEFLTYFQNEAQLEKSRLLSDRFSAERPKGSFSTLEIQRTEQGDSAMYLCASSLGLAGGGNEQFFGPGTRLTVL.

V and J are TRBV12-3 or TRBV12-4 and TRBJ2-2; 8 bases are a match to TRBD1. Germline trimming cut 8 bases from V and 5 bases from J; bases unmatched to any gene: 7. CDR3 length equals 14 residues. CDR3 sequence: CASLRTGKTGELFF. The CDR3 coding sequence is TGTGCCAGCCTTCGGACAGGGAAGACCGGGGAGCTGTTTTTT.

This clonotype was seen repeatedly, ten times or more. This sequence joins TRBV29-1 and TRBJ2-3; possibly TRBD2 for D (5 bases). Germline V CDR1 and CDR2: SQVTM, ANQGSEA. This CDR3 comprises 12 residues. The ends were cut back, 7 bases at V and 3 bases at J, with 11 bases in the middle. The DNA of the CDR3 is TGCAGCGGGGAACGAGGGACAGATACGCAGTATTTT. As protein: CSGERGTDTQYF.

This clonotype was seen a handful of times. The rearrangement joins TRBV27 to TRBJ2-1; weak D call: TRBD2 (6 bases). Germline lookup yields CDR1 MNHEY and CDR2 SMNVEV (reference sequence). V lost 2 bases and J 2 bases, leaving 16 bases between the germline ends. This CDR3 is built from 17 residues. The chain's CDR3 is CASSLGGSIAPYNEQFF. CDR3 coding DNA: TGTGCCAGCAGTTTAGGGGGGTCGATAGCCCCCTACAATGAGCAGTTCTTC.

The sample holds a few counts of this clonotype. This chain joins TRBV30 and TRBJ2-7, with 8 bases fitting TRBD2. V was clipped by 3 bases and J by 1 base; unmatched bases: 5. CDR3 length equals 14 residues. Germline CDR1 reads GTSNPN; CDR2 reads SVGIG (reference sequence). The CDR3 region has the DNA TGTGCCTGGAGGAGGCCTAGCGGGTCCTACGAGCAGTACTTC. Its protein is CAWRRPSGSYEQYF.

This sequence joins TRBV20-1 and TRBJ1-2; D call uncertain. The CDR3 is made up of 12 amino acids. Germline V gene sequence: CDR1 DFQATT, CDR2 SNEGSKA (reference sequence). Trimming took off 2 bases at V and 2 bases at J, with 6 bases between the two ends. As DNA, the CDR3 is TGCAGTGCTAGACCTCAGAACTATGGCTACACCTTC. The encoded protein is CSARPQNYGYTF.

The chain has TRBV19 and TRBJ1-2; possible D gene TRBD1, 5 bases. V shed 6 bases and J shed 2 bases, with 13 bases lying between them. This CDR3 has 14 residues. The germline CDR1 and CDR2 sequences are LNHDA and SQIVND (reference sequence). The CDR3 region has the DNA TGTGCCAGTAGCATCCGGGACGGAAACTATGGCTACACCTTC. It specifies CASSIRDGNYGYTF.

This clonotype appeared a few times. In DNA form, the CDR3 reads TGCAGCGTAGTTACGTCCGAGCAGTACTTC. Translated: CSVVTSEQYF. The V gene is TRBV29-1, the J gene TRBJ2-7; D gene ambiguous. Germline V CDR1 and CDR2: SQVTM, ANQGSEA. This CDR3 is 10 amino acids long. V dropped 6 bases and J dropped 6 bases, with 9 bases sitting between them.

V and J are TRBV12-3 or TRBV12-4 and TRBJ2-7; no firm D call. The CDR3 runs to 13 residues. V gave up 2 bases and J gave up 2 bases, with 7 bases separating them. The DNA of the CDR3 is TGTGCCAGCAGTTTAACCTCAGCCTACGAGCAGTACGTC. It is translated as CASSLTSAYEQYV.

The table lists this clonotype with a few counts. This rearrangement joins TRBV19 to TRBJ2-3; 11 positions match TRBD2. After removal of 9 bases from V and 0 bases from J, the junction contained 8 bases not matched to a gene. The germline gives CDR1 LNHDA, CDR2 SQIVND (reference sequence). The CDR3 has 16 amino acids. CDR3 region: CASSARTSGSTDTQYF. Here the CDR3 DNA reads TGTGCCAGCAGTGCCCGGACTAGCGGGAGCACAGATACGCAGTATTTT.

The CDR3 region has the DNA TGTGCCAGCAGCTTCCAAACGAACACTGAAGCTTTCTTT. Amino acid sequence: CASSFQTNTEAFF. The gene calls are TRBV7-2 and TRBJ1-1; D not resolved. Germline V CDR1 and CDR2: SGHTA, FQGNSA. The CDR3 length is 13 residues. V lost 3 bases, J lost 1 base, and 6 bases lay in between.

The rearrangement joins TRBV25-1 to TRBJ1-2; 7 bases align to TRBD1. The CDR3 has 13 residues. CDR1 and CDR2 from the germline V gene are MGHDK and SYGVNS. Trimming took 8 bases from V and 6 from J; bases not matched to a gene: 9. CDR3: CASQGEMEDGYTF. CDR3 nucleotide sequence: TGTGCCAGCCAGGGGGAAATGGAAGATGGCTACACCTTC.

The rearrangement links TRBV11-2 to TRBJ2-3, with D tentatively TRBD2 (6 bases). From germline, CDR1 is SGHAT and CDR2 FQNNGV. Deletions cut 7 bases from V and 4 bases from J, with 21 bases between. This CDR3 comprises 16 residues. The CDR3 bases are TGTGCCAGCACCTTGTGGCCTAGCGAATCGGCAGATACGCAGTATTTT. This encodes CASTLWPSESADTQYF.

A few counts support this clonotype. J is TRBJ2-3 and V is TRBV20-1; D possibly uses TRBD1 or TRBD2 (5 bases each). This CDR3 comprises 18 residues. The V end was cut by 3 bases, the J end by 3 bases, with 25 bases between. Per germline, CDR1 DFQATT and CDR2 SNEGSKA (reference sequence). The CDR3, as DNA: TGCAGTGCTAGTTCTCAGTCGGGGCCGACCGCTCCTACAGATACGCAGTATTTT. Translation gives CSASSQSGPTAPTDTQYF.

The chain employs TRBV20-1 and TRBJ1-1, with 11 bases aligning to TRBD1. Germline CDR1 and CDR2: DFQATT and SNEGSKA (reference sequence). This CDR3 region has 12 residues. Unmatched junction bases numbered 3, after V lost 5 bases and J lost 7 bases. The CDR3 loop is CSAGQGAGEAFF. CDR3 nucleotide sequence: TGCAGTGCTGGACAGGGGGCGGGTGAAGCTTTCTTT.

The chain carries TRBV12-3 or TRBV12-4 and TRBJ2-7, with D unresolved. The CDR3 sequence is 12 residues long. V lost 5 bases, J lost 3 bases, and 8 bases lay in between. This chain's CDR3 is CASSEAFYEQYF. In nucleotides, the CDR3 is TGTGCCAGCAGTGAGGCGTTCTACGAGCAGTACTTC.

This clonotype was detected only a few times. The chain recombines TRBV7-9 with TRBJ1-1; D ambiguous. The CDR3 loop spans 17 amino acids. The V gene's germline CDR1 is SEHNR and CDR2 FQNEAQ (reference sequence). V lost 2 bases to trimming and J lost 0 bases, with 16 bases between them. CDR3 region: CASSLHPFEEMNTEAFF. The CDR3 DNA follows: TGTGCCAGCAGCTTACACCCGTTTGAAGAAATGAACACTGAAGCTTTCTTT.

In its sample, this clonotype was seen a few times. As DNA, the CDR3 is TGTGCCAGCTATGGGACAGAAAATTACGAGCAGTACTTC. It is translated as CASYGTENYEQYF. This chain links TRBV18 with TRBJ2-7, with 7 nucleotides matching TRBD1. The CDR3 is 13 amino acids. Germline loops: CDR1 KGHSH, CDR2 LQKENI. V trimming: 7 bases; J trimming: 4 bases; junction bases outside the gene matches: 7.

CDR3 in DNA: TGTGCCAGCAGACCTTCTAGCGGGGGGGCCCGAACTAGCACAGATACGCAGTATTTT. It encodes CASRPSSGGARTSTDTQYF. The chain carries TRBV6-1 and TRBJ2-3; 12 nucleotides align to TRBD2. Per germline, CDR1 MNHNS and CDR2 SASEGT. The CDR3 extends over 19 amino acids. After removal of 6 bases from V and 0 bases from J, the junction contained 13 bases not matched to a gene.

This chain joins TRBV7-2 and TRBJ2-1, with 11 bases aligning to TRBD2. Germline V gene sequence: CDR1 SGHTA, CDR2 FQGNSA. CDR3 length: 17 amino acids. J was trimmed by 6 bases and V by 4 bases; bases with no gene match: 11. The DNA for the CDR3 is TGTGCCAGCAGCTCCCGTCGTCTAGCGGGAGGATTCAATGAGCAGTTCTTC. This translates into CASSSRRLAGGFNEQFF.

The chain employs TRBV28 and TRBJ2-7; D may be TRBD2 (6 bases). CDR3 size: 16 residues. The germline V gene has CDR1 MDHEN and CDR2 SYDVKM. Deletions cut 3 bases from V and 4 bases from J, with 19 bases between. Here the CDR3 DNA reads TGTGCCAGCAGTTTCCCCAAAAGGGACTCGTCGTACGAGCAGTACTTC. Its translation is CASSFPKRDSSYEQYF.

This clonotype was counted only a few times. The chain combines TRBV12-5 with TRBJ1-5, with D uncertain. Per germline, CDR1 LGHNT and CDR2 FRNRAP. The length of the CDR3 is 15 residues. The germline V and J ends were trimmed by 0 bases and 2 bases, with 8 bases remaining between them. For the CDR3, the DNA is TGTGCTAGTGGTTTGGTGGGTCAGGGCAATCAGCCCCAGCATTTT. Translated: CASGLVGQGNQPQHF.

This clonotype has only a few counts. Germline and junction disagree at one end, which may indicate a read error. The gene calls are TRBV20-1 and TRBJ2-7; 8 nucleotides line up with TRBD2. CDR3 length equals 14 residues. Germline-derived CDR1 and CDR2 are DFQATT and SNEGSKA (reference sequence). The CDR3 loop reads CSARGTSPSHEQYF. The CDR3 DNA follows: TGCAGTGCTAGGGGGACTAGTCCCTCCCACGAGCAGTACTTC.

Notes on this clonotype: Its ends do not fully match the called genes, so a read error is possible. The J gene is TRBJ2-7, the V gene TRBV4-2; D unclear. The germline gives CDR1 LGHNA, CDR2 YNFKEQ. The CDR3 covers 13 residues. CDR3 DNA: TGTGCCATCAGCCAAGACCCCTCTTACGAGCAGTACTTC. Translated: CAISQDPSYEQYF.

The CDR3 DNA sequence: TGTGCCAGCTCCCTTGACAGGGGGACTAGCGGAGTCACAGATACGCAGTATTTT. Protein product: CASSLDRGTSGVTDTQYF. V gene TRBV18 combines with J gene TRBJ2-3; 11 bases fit TRBD2. This CDR3 is built from 18 residues. Trimming at V came to 6 bases and at J to 2 bases, leaving 13 bases not matched to a gene. In germline, CDR1 is KGHSH, CDR2 LQKENI.

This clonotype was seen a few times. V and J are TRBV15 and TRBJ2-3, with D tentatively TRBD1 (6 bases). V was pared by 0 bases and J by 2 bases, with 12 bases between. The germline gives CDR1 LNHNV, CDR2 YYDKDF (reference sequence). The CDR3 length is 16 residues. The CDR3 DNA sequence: TGTGCCACCAGCAGAGAGGACAGTCAGTACACAGATACGCAGTATTTT. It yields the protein CATSREDSQYTDTQYF.

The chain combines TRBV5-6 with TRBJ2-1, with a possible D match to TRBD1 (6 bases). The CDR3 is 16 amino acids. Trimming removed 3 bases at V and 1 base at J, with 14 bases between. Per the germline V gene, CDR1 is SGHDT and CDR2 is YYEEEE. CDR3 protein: CASSSGEGWSYNEQFF. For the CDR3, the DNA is TGTGCCAGCAGCTCAGGGGAAGGATGGTCCTACAATGAGCAGTTCTTC.

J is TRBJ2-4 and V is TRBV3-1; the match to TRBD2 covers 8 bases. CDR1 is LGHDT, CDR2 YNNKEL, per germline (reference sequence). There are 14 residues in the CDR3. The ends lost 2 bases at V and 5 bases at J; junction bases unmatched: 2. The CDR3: CASSQPAGENIQYF. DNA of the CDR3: TGTGCCAGCAGCCAACCAGCGGGAGAAAACATTCAGTACTTC.

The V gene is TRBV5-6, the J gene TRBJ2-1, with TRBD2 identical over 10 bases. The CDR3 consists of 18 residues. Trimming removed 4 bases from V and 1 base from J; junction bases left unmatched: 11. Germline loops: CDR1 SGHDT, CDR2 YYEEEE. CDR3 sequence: CASSGGLAGALSYNEQFF. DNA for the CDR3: TGTGCCAGCAGCGGGGGCCTAGCGGGAGCCCTATCCTACAATGAGCAGTTCTTC.

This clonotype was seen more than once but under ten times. In DNA form, the CDR3 reads TGCGCCAGCAGTGACCTAGCGGGGAGCTCCTACGAGCAGTACGTC. The encoded protein is CASSDLAGSSYEQYV. This chain uses TRBV10-2 with TRBJ2-7; TRBD2 aligns across 9 bases. Germline V gene sequence: CDR1 WSHSY, CDR2 SAAADI. This CDR3 is built from 15 residues. V was pared by 3 bases and J by 0 bases, with 3 bases of the junction left unmatched.

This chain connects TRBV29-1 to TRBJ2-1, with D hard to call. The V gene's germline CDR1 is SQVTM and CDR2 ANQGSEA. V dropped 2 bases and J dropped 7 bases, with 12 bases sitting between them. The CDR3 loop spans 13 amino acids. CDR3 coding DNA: TGCAGCGTTGAATCGGCAACGGTGAATGAGCAGTTCTTC. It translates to CSVESATVNEQFF.